This T cell receptor (beta chain) was sequenced during a study of human T cells and chemical hapten exposure (dated by TCRdb to the early 2020s). As for the study more broadly: For sensitization, 2% DPC in acetone was applied to a roughly 2 cm by roughly 2 cm area of upper inner arm skin. Patients additionally received weekly therapeutic DPC doses to the scalp throughout the roughly 25-week study period. Patch tests used Finn chambers with 0.01% DPC on the upper back, scored after 6 days by International Contact Dermatitis Research Group standards. Most of the patients in the cohort were female, and the cohort covered alopecia areata with under or over 50% scalp involvement, alopecia totalis and alopecia universalis. Libraries were combined into a pool for sequencing, and differences in TCR yield between samples came mainly from small differences in library volumes within the pool. The study tracked peripheral blood TCR repertoire changes in vivo during primary and secondary sensitization to the hapten diphenylcyclopropenone (DPC) in alopecia patients. Blood was sampled from patients pre-sensitization (week 0) and at 2, 6 and about 24 weeks after DPC sensitization. For TCR sequencing, blood came from about 29 alopecia patients at anywhere from one to four time points (pre-sensitization, 2, 6 and 24 weeks). Here is what the overall study found, with its caveats: No change with DPC sensitization was found in the number of TCRs above 1 in 1000 frequency, and no evidence of global repertoire structure alterations was found. Because every patient had alopecia, a presumed autoimmune disease, the patients' immune response might differ from that of healthy individuals. After repeated subsampling, the strength of the expansion versus patch-test correlation and the threshold at which it became significant changed. Expanded TCRs formed significantly more large CDR3 similarity clusters than pre-sensitization or healthy control sets, consistent with antigen-driven responses. A positive correlation was found between the number of PT1 expanded TCRs and patch test score, with significance reached at thresholds 8, 16 and 32 but not 4.

Libraries were prepared through RACE. The run used a NextSeq 500. During library preparation, unique molecular identifiers were attached to individual cDNA molecules so that TCRs could be counted in a quantitative, reproducible way. Each blood RNA sample was used to sequence both TCR alpha and TCR beta chains. Turning to the authors' computational methods: A median of roughly 98,000 TCRs per sample was observed, with a range of 23,224 to 690,600. V, J and CDR3 annotation of the TCR reads was performed with the Decombinator software suite. Every sample was subsampled to the same number of TCRs (28,000) for the PS versus PT1 abundance plots. TCRs were defined as expanded if absent before sensitization and observed at least eight times at the 2-week time point. The public reads were reanalyzed by TCRdb: fastp trimming at Q25, MiXCR alignment, in-frame beta chains only. Every distinct CDR3 protein forms one entry, paired with its most common genes and DNA. TCRdb, not the authors, supplied the V and J calls. This sample holds about 140,000 distinct CDR3 sequences; over 9.5% were observed only once. The biggest ten clones account for 1.2% to 1.5% of the sample.

The junction shows trimming of 5 bases on V and 2 bases on J, and the gene matches do not reach 7 bases of it. The CDR3, cysteine through phenylalanine, is 15 amino acids long. Only CDR3 DNA remains: 45 bases, in frame from the first base. CDR1 and CDR2, per the germline V gene (reference sequence), are LNHNV and YYDKDF. What the time point label conveys for this sample: patch test 2, 6 weeks after DPC sensitization. The meaning of the sample's treatment or condition label: therapeutic diphenylcyclopropenone sensitization with weekly scalp DPC. Blood at each patch-test visit was drawn before the patch test was applied. To be eligible, patients had to be aged 18 to 70, diagnosed with alopecia and judged suitable for DPC therapy, while pregnant patients were excluded. Total RNA was extracted from unfractionated whole blood collected in Tempus Blood RNA tubes. Worth noting for this clonotype: The specificity of this receptor is unknown. Base-call qualities are not available, and no considerably larger clone is one nucleotide away.

Here the chain combines TRBV15 and TRBJ2-3, with 7 bases in between that match TRBD1. This receptor was taken from a woman aged 45 to 65 with alopecia areata. Some clones in this sample may be carry-over from other donors' samples. The specimen was whole blood, collected in connection with sensitization to the hapten diphenylcyclopropenone (DPC). The CDR3 protein sequence reads: CATSAQTGTTDTQYF. The nucleotide sequence is given as TGTGCCACCAGCGCCCAGACAGGGACCACAGATACGCAGTATTTT.